Here is one T cell receptor beta chain with its context. Its target is unknown. Researchers ran the PCR with 60 Vbeta and 13 Jbeta primers. Only in-frame clones appear in the TCRdb table, and some are missing; sequencing was by immunoSEQ multiplex PCR. The table shows about 140,000 clones, with roughly 80% occurring only once. The data stem from a study of cytomegalovirus exposure and HLA in healthy donors. Healthy donors of bone marrow made up the group. General observations from the study: TCR beta chain V- and J-gene trimming was linked, in a later analysis, to a missense variant in DCLRE1C. Per a prior analysis, the majority of TCR beta V segments were productive roughly 90% or roughly 30% of the time. Immune exposure data for these donors was limited to CMV serostatus.

Trimming cost V 1 base and J 10 bases, with 5 bases left between them. Germline V gives CDR1 SGHDN, CDR2 FVKESK. This CDR3 contains 12 residues. The gene calls are TRBV14 and TRBJ1-6; no firm D call. The source is a woman aged 25 to 39 in good health and CMV-seronegative. The sequencing sample was made of PBMCs. CDR3 bases: TGTGCCAGCAGCCAAGTTTTATCACCCCTCCACTTT. Amino acid sequence: CASSQVLSPLHF.